A selection of T cell receptor beta chains follows, all from one sample in a study of T cells in Graves' hyperthyroidism and ophthalmopathy. TCRdb passed the multiplex PCR reads through MiXCR, listing each CDR3 protein once. The sample holds some 740,000 distinct CDR3 sequences, 12% to 15% seen once. Input material: blood. These TCRs come from a woman between 18 and 29 years old with Graves' hyperthyroidism. CDR3s include the opening cysteine and the closing phenylalanine or tryptophan. A D gene is named only where the DNA matches it firmly. Only some rows state a clone size, as once, few, many or a class for expanded clones.

TRBJ2-7	-	TRBV29-1	-	TGCAGCGTTGAATCTACTAGGGGCAGAGGCTACGAGCAGTACTTC	CSVESTRGRGYEQYF
TRBJ2-1	once	TRBV4-3	TRBD2	TGCGCCAGCAGCCAACATCGTGAACCGGGACTAGCGGGGAGCTCCTACAATGAGCAGTTCTTC	CASSQHREPGLAGSSYNEQFF
TRBJ2-3	few	TRBV24-1	TRBD2	TGTGCCACCAGTGATGCGGGAGTCCCAGGGGATACGCAGTATTTT	CATSDAGVPGDTQYF
TRBJ2-7	few	TRBV29-1	-	TGCAGCGTTGTGGCAGCAGCCTACGAGCAGTACTTC	CSVVAAAYEQYF
TRBJ1-5	-	TRBV20-1	-	TGCAGTGCTAGAGAGCAGTATAGCAATCAGCCCCAGCATTTT	CSAREQYSNQPQHF
TRBJ1-5	-	TRBV6-2/TRBV6-3	-	TGTGCCAGCAGTTACCACCCGGTCACTCATCAGCCCCAGCATTTT	CASSYHPVTHQPQHF
TRBJ2-3	many	TRBV6-1	TRBD2	TGTGCCAGCAGTGCCCCGGCGGGAGGTATCGCAGATACGCAGTATTTT	CASSAPAGGIADTQYF
TRBJ2-1	many	TRBV11-2	-	TGTGCCAGCAGCTTCGGAGGGGCCAGTGAGCAGTTCTTC	CASSFGGASEQFF
TRBJ2-5	many	TRBV10-3	-	TGTGCCATCAGGACGACAGCCTCCGGTGGGACCCAGTACTTC	CAIRTTASGGTQYF
TRBJ1-6	-	TRBV7-8	-	TGTGCCAGCAAGGGACCGTATAATTCACCCCTCCACTTT	CASKGPYNSPLHF
TRBJ2-7	few	TRBV9	-	TGTGCCAGCAGCCCCAATCAAGGGACTCTGGGCGTTCGAGAGCAGTACTTC	CASSPNQGTLGVREQYF
TRBJ2-7	few	TRBV6-5	TRBD2	TGTGCCAGCAGTTACTCAGGCTATCTAGCGGGGAGGAGGTCCTACGAGCAGTACTTC	CASSYSGYLAGRRSYEQYF
TRBJ2-2	many	TRBV4-1	TRBD1	TGCGCCAGCAGCCAAGTTTGGGTGAAGGGCCAGGGGGCCGGCGGGGAGCTGTTTTTT	CASSQVWVKGQGAGGELFF
TRBJ2-1	few	TRBV11-2	TRBD2	TGTGCCAGCAGCTTAGGAACCCTAGCGGAGGACTACAATGAGCAGTTCTTC	CASSLGTLAEDYNEQFF
TRBJ2-4	-	TRBV5-1	TRBD2	TGCGCCAGCAGCCGCCTCTCGGGACTAGCCAACATTCAGTACTTC	CASSRLSGLANIQYF